This T cell receptor beta chain was sequenced during a study of spatial heterogeneity in lung cancer. The CDR3 runs to 14 residues. From germline, CDR1 is SGHRS and CDR2 YFSETQ. V lost 6 bases to trimming and J lost 5 bases, with 14 bases between them. Time point noted: sample taken at primary tumor resection. Whole RNA from tumor, nontumor lung or frozen PBMC was sequenced unsorted. TCRdb independently ran MiXCR on the 5' RACE reads; one entry per CDR3 protein. The sample comprises 89,000 or so distinct CDR3 sequences, approximately 20% of which are singletons, and 6.2% rests with the top ten. The chain couples TRBV5-1 to TRBJ1-4; D is possibly TRBD1 (5 bases). The TCR was taken from a male donor with early-stage non-small cell lung cancer. The sequences come from PBMCs, collected at surgery. Here the CDR3 DNA reads TGCGCCAGCACCCTCGGGACGGGAAATGAAAAACTGTTTTTT. It encodes CASTLGTGNEKLFF.